Below are 30 T cell receptor beta chains sequenced from a single sample in a study of T-cell memory formation after mild COVID-19. Using its own MiXCR run on the 5' RACE reads, TCRdb lists one record per CDR3 protein. The sample holds 150,000 to 200,000 distinct CDR3 sequences; roughly 28% are singletons and the top ten take 9.5% to 15%. What was sequenced was PBMCs or a T cell subset sorted from them (not recorded which). Every receptor here comes from an adult woman who had mild COVID-19 (a few samples of this study predate the infection). Cell type and time point are not known.

The gene calls are TRBV29-1 and TRBJ1-1, with D possibly being TRBD1 (6 bases). Trimming shortened V by 7 bases and J by 2 bases, and 17 bases separated the two germline ends. The CDR3 extends over 14 amino acids. Germline V gives CDR1 SQVTM, CDR2 ANQGSEA. The CDR3 protein is CSAEGTGSNTEAFF. The CDR3 DNA is TGCAGCGCCGAAGGAACAGGGAGTAACACTGAAGCTTTCTTT.

There are a few counts of this clonotype. The gene calls are TRBV12-3 or TRBV12-4 and TRBJ2-3; TRBD2 matches 11 bases. Losses at the gene ends were 5 bases for V and 4 bases for J; bases not matched to a gene: 11. The CDR3 length is 17 residues. CDR3 amino acids: CASSGPGTSGLPDTQYF. DNA of the CDR3: TGTGCCAGCAGTGGGCCTGGGACTAGCGGTCTCCCAGATACGCAGTATTTT.

The rearrangement links TRBV5-1 to TRBJ1-5; D is uncertain. With 2 bases removed from V and 3 bases from J, the gap between germline ends came to 15 bases. Per germline, CDR1 SGHRS and CDR2 YFSETQ. The CDR3 has 16 amino acids. The CDR3 reads CASSFKAKALNQPQHF. CDR3 DNA sequence: TGCGCCAGCAGCTTCAAGGCAAAGGCCCTCAATCAGCCCCAGCATTTT. The variable domain in full, with the rest retrieved from reference TRBV5-1 and TRBJ1-5, is KAGVTQTPRYLIKTRGQQVTLSCSPISGHRSVSWYQQTPGQGLQFLFEYFSETQRNKGNFPGRFSGRQFSNSRSEMNVSTLELGDSALYLCASSFKAKALNQPQHFGDGTRLSIL.

This clonotype was detected only a few times. This rearrangement joins TRBV7-2 to TRBJ2-1; 11 bases are shared with TRBD2. This CDR3 is built from 16 residues. The trim removed 0 bases at V and 7 bases at J, leaving 5 bases unmatched. The V gene's germline CDR1 is SGHTA and CDR2 FQGNSA. CDR3 in DNA: TGTGCCAGCAGCTTAGCCCAACTAGCGGGAGCTAATGAGCAGTTCTTC. This codes for CASSLAQLAGANEQFF.

This clonotype has ten or more counts. V gene TRBV12-3 or TRBV12-4 combines with J gene TRBJ2-5; 8 bases match TRBD2. V trimming: 1 base; J trimming: 5 bases; junction bases outside the gene matches: 3. This CDR3 is 14 amino acids long. The CDR3 spells CASSLVLAGETQYF. CDR3 DNA sequence: TGTGCCAGCAGTTTAGTCCTAGCGGGTGAGACCCAGTACTTC.

In its sample, this clonotype was seen a few times. This chain links TRBV7-9 with TRBJ2-1; the D is unclear. Trimming stripped 3 bases from V and 9 bases from J, with 9 bases between. The CDR3 runs to 12 residues. Germline CDR1 reads SEHNR; CDR2 reads FQNEAQ (reference sequence). CDR3 nucleotide sequence: TGTGCCAGCAGCTTTCCGATGGGTGAGCAGTTCTTC. Amino acids: CASSFPMGEQFF.

This clonotype was observed a few times. The gene calls are TRBV4-1 and TRBJ2-1; 7 bases align to TRBD2. Unmatched junction bases numbered 3, after V lost 1 base and J lost 9 bases. The CDR3 spans 13 residues. The germline CDR1 and CDR2 sequences are MGHRA and YSYEKL. CDR3 DNA: TGCGCCAGCAGCCAAGTGTGGGGGGGTGAGCAGTTCTTC. Translated: CASSQVWGGEQFF.

The chain joins TRBV9 to TRBJ2-5; possibly TRBD1 for D (6 bases). CDR1 is SGDLS, CDR2 YYNGEE, per germline. The ends were cut back, 4 bases at V and 5 bases at J, with 12 bases in the middle. This CDR3 contains 13 residues. CDR3 amino acids: CASSPTGFETQYF. DNA of the CDR3: TGTGCCAGCAGCCCCACAGGGTTTGAGACCCAGTACTTC.

This clonotype was counted between two and nine times. The J gene is TRBJ2-1, the V gene TRBV15; D unresolved. Germline V lookup: CDR1 LNHNV, CDR2 YYDKDF (reference sequence). V shed 0 bases and J shed 1 base, with 10 bases lying between them. The CDR3 spans 16 residues. CDR3 amino acids: CATSRDAGRSYNEQFF. Here the CDR3 DNA reads TGTGCCACCAGCAGAGATGCCGGGCGTTCCTACAATGAGCAGTTCTTC.

This clonotype was picked up one time. This chain connects TRBV12-3 or TRBV12-4 to TRBJ2-1; the match to TRBD2 covers 7 bases. The CDR3 sequence is 14 residues long. With V trimmed by 8 bases and J by 0 bases, 4 bases remained unmatched. The CDR3 region is CASGGVRSYNEQFF. The CDR3 DNA is TGTGCCAGCGGGGGGGTTCGCTCCTACAATGAGCAGTTCTTC.

V and J are TRBV5-1 and TRBJ1-6; the D is unclear. CDR3 size: 17 residues. CDR1 SGHRS and CDR2 YFSETQ come from the germline V gene. The V end lost 0 bases, the J end lost 0 bases, and 10 bases lay between the germline ends. The DNA of the CDR3 is TGCGCCAGCAGCTTGGAACCGATGAGCTCCTATAATTCACCCCTCCACTTT. Protein product: CASSLEPMSSYNSPLHF. The variable domain in full, with the rest retrieved from reference TRBV5-1 and TRBJ1-6, is KAGVTQTPRYLIKTRGQQVTLSCSPISGHRSVSWYQQTPGQGLQFLFEYFSETQRNKGNFPGRFSGRQFSNSRSEMNVSTLELGDSALYLCASSLEPMSSYNSPLHFGNGTRLTVT.

The chain has TRBV6-5 and TRBJ1-6, with no clear D. Deletions cut 0 bases from V and 13 bases from J, with 16 bases between. This CDR3 has 15 amino acids. CDR1 MNHEY and CDR2 SVGAGI come from the germline V gene. The chain's CDR3 is CASSYSGPYGHPLHF. CDR3 coding DNA: TGTGCCAGCAGTTACTCGGGTCCTTATGGCCACCCCCTCCACTTT.

This sequence joins TRBV20-1 and TRBJ2-1; D unresolved. This CDR3 is built from 14 residues. CDR1 is DFQATT and CDR2 is SNEGSKA in the germline V gene (reference sequence). The CDR3 sequence: CSATIGSSYNEQFF. The CDR3 coding sequence is TGCAGCGCAACGATAGGAAGCTCCTACAATGAGCAGTTCTTC.

V usage is TRBV29-1 and J usage is TRBJ1-6, with D uncertain. This CDR3 comprises 13 residues. Trimming left V 7 bases short and J 7 bases short, with 14 bases between. From germline, CDR1 is SQVTM and CDR2 ANQGSEA. CDR3 region: CSDPPWSNSPLHF. As DNA, the CDR3 is TGCAGCGACCCTCCGTGGTCGAATTCACCCCTCCACTTT.

This clonotype was seen more than once but under ten times. The rearrangement links TRBV13 to TRBJ2-5; 7 bases align to TRBD1. With V trimmed by 2 bases and J by 3 bases, 6 bases remained unmatched. CDR1 and CDR2 from the germline V gene are PRHDT and FYEKMQ (reference sequence). The CDR3 has 15 amino acids. The CDR3, as DNA: TGTGCCAGCAGCTTACGACAGGGTGTAAAAGAGACCCAGTACTTC. Translating it yields CASSLRQGVKETQYF.

The chain employs TRBV10-3 and TRBJ2-3; 9 nucleotides line up with TRBD2. Germline V CDR1 and CDR2: ENHRY, SYGVKD. The V and J ends lost 10 bases and 4 bases, in that order; junction bases with no gene match: 6. The CDR3 consists of 13 residues. As DNA, the CDR3 is TGTGCCAACCAGCGGGAGGTCGCAGATACGCAGTATTTT. Translation gives CANQREVADTQYF.

This clonotype was counted between two and nine times. The chain uses TRBV24-1 and TRBJ2-1; D assignment may be TRBD1 or TRBD2 (5 bases each). The CDR3 contains 12 residues. The V and J ends lost 10 bases and 7 bases respectively, with 13 bases between them. Germline-derived CDR1 and CDR2 are KGHDR and SFDVKD. This chain's CDR3 is CATRGTQNEQFF. The CDR3 DNA is TGTGCCACGAGAGGGACGCAGAATGAGCAGTTCTTC.

This sequence joins TRBV20-1 and TRBJ2-7; weak D call: TRBD2 (7 bases). The CDR3 runs 13 residues. Germline V gene data show CDR1 as DFQATT and CDR2 as SNEGSKA (reference sequence). Trimming cost V 4 bases and J 4 bases, with 14 bases left between them. This chain's CDR3 is CSAKARGGYEQYF. Here the CDR3 DNA reads TGCAGTGCTAAGGCCAGGGGAGGGTACGAGCAGTACTTC.

This clonotype has more than one count but fewer than ten. The chain's CDR3 is CSVWRGSTEAFF. In DNA form, the CDR3 reads TGCAGCGTTTGGAGGGGGAGCACTGAAGCTTTCTTT. This chain joins TRBV29-1 and TRBJ1-1; weak D call: TRBD1 (6 bases). Trimming left V 5 bases short and J 4 bases short, with 11 bases between. The CDR3 spans 12 residues. From germline, CDR1 is SQVTM and CDR2 ANQGSEA.

CDR3 sequence (DNA): TGTGCCAGCCACACTAGGACTAGCGGGAGCCTCCGCGAGCAGTACTTC. Translated, it gives CASHTRTSGSLREQYF. The rearrangement links TRBV6-5 to TRBJ2-7, with TRBD2 matching 13 bases. This CDR3 has 16 amino acids. J was trimmed by 6 bases and V by 8 bases; bases with no gene match: 13. CDR1 MNHEY and CDR2 SVGAGI come from the germline V gene.

The chain couples TRBV7-9 to TRBJ2-3; 7 bases are shared with TRBD1. Germline CDR1 is SEHNR and CDR2 is FQNEAQ (reference sequence). The CDR3 sequence is 13 residues long. V shed 4 bases, J shed 3 bases, and the junction held 1 base outside the gene matches. In nucleotides, the CDR3 is TGTGCCAGCAGCTCGGGACAGACAGATACGCAGTATTTT. It encodes CASSSGQTDTQYF.

The chain links TRBV4-1 to TRBJ2-5; D is perhaps TRBD1 (5 bases). V lost 3 bases to trimming and J lost 2 bases, with 10 bases between them. Germline values: CDR1 MGHRA, CDR2 YSYEKL. This CDR3 is 14 amino acids long. The CDR3 DNA reads as TGCGCCAGCAGCCATTGGCAGGGTCAAGAGACCCAGTACTTC. It is translated as CASSHWQGQETQYF.

The V and J genes are TRBV4-2 and TRBJ2-2, with D perhaps TRBD2 (7 bases). Germline lookup yields CDR1 LGHNA and CDR2 YNFKEQ. The CDR3 is 16 amino acids. Trimming pared 7 bases from V and 5 bases from J, leaving 20 bases between. CDR3 in amino acids: CASTKKGGELTGELFF. The CDR3 nucleotides are TGTGCCAGCACCAAAAAGGGGGGGGAGTTGACCGGGGAGCTGTTTTTT.

V is TRBV12-3 or TRBV12-4 and J is TRBJ2-2, with D maybe TRBD2 (6 bases). The CDR3 totals 16 residues. V shed 5 bases and J shed 2 bases, with 15 bases lying between them. CDR3 sequence (DNA): TGTGCCAGCAGTGCGGGGACGAAACTAAACACCGGGGAGCTGTTTTTT. It encodes CASSAGTKLNTGELFF.

This clonotype was picked up a small number of times. V usage is TRBV12-3 or TRBV12-4 and J usage is TRBJ1-2; 7 nucleotides align to TRBD1. J lost 0 bases, V lost 5 bases, and 9 bases had no gene match. The CDR3 contains 16 residues. CDR3 sequence: CASSRGRTGPNYGYTF. The CDR3 DNA sequence: TGTGCCAGCAGTAGAGGCCGGACAGGCCCTAACTATGGCTACACCTTC.

The genes are TRBV7-8 and TRBJ2-2; 7 positions agree with TRBD2. Germline CDR1 reads SGHVS; CDR2 reads FQNEAQ. The CDR3 runs 16 residues. The V segment lost 1 base and the J segment 5 bases; nucleotides outside the gene matches: 7. Here the CDR3 reads CASSLGHGRRTGELFF. DNA for the CDR3: TGTGCCAGCAGCTTAGGTCACGGGAGGAGAACCGGGGAGCTGTTTTTT. The full variable domain, in which reference TRBV7-8 and TRBJ2-2 provide the parts outside the CDR3, is GAGVSQSPRYKVAKRGQDVALRCDPISGHVSLFWYQQALGQGPEFLTYFQNEAQLDKSGLPSDRFFAERPEGSVSTLKIQRTQQEDSAVYLCASSLGHGRRTGELFFGEGSRLTVL.

The gene calls are TRBV6-1 and TRBJ1-5; tentative D call: TRBD1 (6 bases). The length of the CDR3 is 15 residues. With 2 bases removed from V and 5 bases from J, the gap between germline ends came to 13 bases. Germline CDR1 MNHNS, CDR2 SASEGT. Here the CDR3 DNA reads TGTGCCAGCAGTGAACGAAAGGGGGTCCATCAGCCCCAGCATTTT. Translating gives CASSERKGVHQPQHF.

This rearrangement joins TRBV3-1 to TRBJ2-6; D is ambiguous. Trimming removed 5 bases at V and 1 base at J, with 12 bases between. CDR1 and CDR2 from the germline V gene are LGHDT and YNNKEL (reference sequence). The length of the CDR3 is 16 residues. CDR3 nucleotide sequence: TGTGCCAGCAGCAGCCCCCGGACGTCTGGGGCCAACGTCCTGACTTTC. Protein: CASSSPRTSGANVLTF.

In this sample, this clonotype turned up a few times. The J gene is TRBJ2-3, the V gene TRBV7-6; D is perhaps TRBD2 (6 bases). Trimming left V 5 bases short and J 11 bases short, with 17 bases between. The CDR3 consists of 13 residues. Germline V CDR1 and CDR2: SGHVS, FNYEAQ. The CDR3 loop is CASSPPGLTKQYF. DNA for the CDR3: TGTGCCAGCAGCCCGCCCGGACTAACAAAGCAGTATTTT.

Only a few counts were recorded for this clonotype. The V gene is TRBV12-3 or TRBV12-4, the J gene TRBJ2-3; D not resolved. V lost 2 bases, J lost 3 bases, and 9 bases lay in between. The CDR3 consists of 14 residues. In DNA form, the CDR3 reads TGTGCCAGCAGTTTAAGGCAGGAGACAGATACGCAGTATTTT. This translates into CASSLRQETDTQYF.